Listed here are 30 T cell receptor beta chains from one sample, sequenced in a study of blood T cells in healthy people across ages. The authors ran a second PCR of about 7 to 11 cycles using a sample-barcoded 5' primer and a J-beta primer mix. TCRdb itself ran the 5' RACE reads through MiXCR, one entry per CDR3 protein. The sample includes hundreds of thousands of distinct CDR3 sequences, roughly 43% seen only once; the top ten take 30%. The sample consisted of blood. The receptor source for this set is a man older than 75 in good health.

The J gene is TRBJ2-1, the V gene TRBV20-1; D call uncertain. The germline gives CDR1 DFQATT, CDR2 SNEGSKA (reference sequence). V lost 6 bases, J lost 7 bases, and 13 bases lay in between. The CDR3 has 12 residues. The CDR3 coding sequence is TGCAGTGCCCGGGCCCCCCGGAATGAGCAGTTCTTC. Its translation is CSARAPRNEQFF.

This clonotype showed up just a few times. A much more abundant neighbour one base away suggests this may be a read error. The CDR3 DNA is TGTGCCAGCAACACCGGGGGGCGAGCGGGGCTAGAGACCCAGTACTTC. The encoded protein is CASNTGGRAGLETQYF. The chain combines TRBV7-2 with TRBJ2-5, with D possibly matching TRBD2 (7 bases). V lost 7 bases and J lost 4, with 22 bases in between. The length of the CDR3 is 16 residues. CDR1 and CDR2 from the germline V gene are SGHTA and FQGNSA.

The sample holds many counts of this clonotype. As DNA, the CDR3 is TGTGCCAGCAGCCCTAACAGGGAGAACACTGAAGCTTTCTTT. It translates to CASSPNRENTEAFF. The rearrangement uses TRBV7-9 and TRBJ1-1; TRBD1 might be the D (6 bases). V shed 5 bases and J shed 1 base, with 11 bases lying between them. The germline CDR1 and CDR2 sequences are SEHNR and FQNEAQ (reference sequence). The length of the CDR3 is 14 residues.

The chain is built from TRBV3-1 and TRBJ2-5, with a possible D match to TRBD2 (5 bases). This CDR3 contains 15 residues. The V end was cut by 0 bases, the J end by 11 bases, with 19 bases between. The germline V gene has CDR1 LGHDT and CDR2 YNNKEL (reference sequence). The CDR3 reads CASSQEEEAYNEQYF. The CDR3 DNA follows: TGTGCCAGCAGCCAAGAGGAGGAAGCATACAATGAGCAGTACTTC.

Only a few counts were recorded for this clonotype. V gene TRBV10-3 combines with J gene TRBJ1-1, with 8 bases aligning to TRBD1. Germline V lookup: CDR1 ENHRY, CDR2 SYGVKD. This CDR3 has 14 amino acids. Trimming at V came to 5 bases and at J to 1 base, leaving 3 bases not matched to a gene. The CDR3 spells CAISRTGTNTEAFF. In nucleotides, the CDR3 is TGTGCCATCAGTCGGACAGGGACGAACACTGAAGCTTTCTTT.

This chain links TRBV11-2 with TRBJ2-1; no firm D call. The end of the DNA aligns better with TRBJ2-7, so the J call may be wrong. The V gene's germline CDR1 is SGHAT and CDR2 FQNNGV. The CDR3 contains 16 residues. The CDR3 here is CASSLGSPGPYNEQYF. CDR3 DNA sequence: TGTGCCAGCAGCTTAGGAAGCCCCGGCCCCTACAATGAGCAGTACTTC.

This clonotype was found a few times. The chain joins TRBV20-1 to TRBJ2-6; D is unclear. V was trimmed by 6 bases and J by 2 bases, leaving 11 bases between them. The germline CDR1 and CDR2 sequences are DFQATT and SNEGSKA (reference sequence). There are 14 residues in the CDR3. The CDR3, as DNA: TGCAGTGCGGAGATGCGTACTGGGGCCAACGTCCTGACTTTC. It specifies CSAEMRTGANVLTF.

This clonotype occurred a few times. V is TRBV27 and J is TRBJ2-3; 8 bases are shared with TRBD1. The V and J ends lost 5 bases and 10 bases, in that order; junction bases with no gene match: 8. The CDR3 covers 13 residues. Germline-derived CDR1 and CDR2 are MNHEY and SMNVEV (reference sequence). The CDR3 loop reads CASSDPGQVAQYF. For the CDR3, the DNA is TGTGCCAGCAGTGACCCGGGACAGGTTGCGCAGTATTTT.

J is TRBJ1-1 and V is TRBV11-2, with 7 nucleotides matching TRBD1. Germline values: CDR1 SGHAT, CDR2 FQNNGV. This CDR3 has 16 residues. V shed 5 bases, J shed 4 bases, and the junction held 13 bases outside the gene matches. This CDR3 reads CASSMTGSLVGTEAFF. In DNA, the CDR3 is TGTGCCAGCAGCATGACAGGGAGCCTAGTGGGCACTGAAGCTTTCTTT. The full variable domain, with the rest looked up from reference TRBV11-2 and TRBJ1-1, is EAGVAQSPRYKIIEKRQSVAFWCNPISGHATLYWYQQILGQGPKLLIQFQNNGVVDDSQLPKDRFSAERLKGVDSTLKIQPAKLEDSAVYLCASSMTGSLVGTEAFFGQGTRLTVV.

This clonotype was seen a handful of times. V usage is TRBV20-1 and J usage is TRBJ2-7; no firm D call. The V end lost 3 bases, the J end lost 0 bases, and 9 bases lay between the germline ends. The CDR3 covers 13 residues. Per the germline V gene, CDR1 is DFQATT and CDR2 is SNEGSKA (reference sequence). The CDR3 DNA sequence: TGCAGTGCTAGGTGGCAGAGCTCCTACGAGCAGTACTTC. This codes for CSARWQSSYEQYF.

This chain uses TRBV4-3 with TRBJ2-2; 10 nucleotides agree with TRBD2. The CDR3 loop spans 17 amino acids. The V segment lost 4 bases and the J segment 0 bases; nucleotides outside the gene matches: 5. Germline values: CDR1 LGHNA, CDR2 YSLEER. The CDR3 DNA reads as TGCGCCAGCAGCCCAAGAAGCGGGGGGGCGAACACCGGGGAGCTGTTTTTT. Its protein is CASSPRSGGANTGELFF.

The rearrangement joins TRBV2 to TRBJ2-5; D is undetermined. The V gene lost 4 bases and the J gene lost 1 base, with 10 bases spanning the gap. Germline V gene lookup returns CDR1 SNHLY and CDR2 FYNNEI. The CDR3 has 14 residues. For the CDR3, the DNA is TGTGCCAGCAGTGGTCGCGCTACCCAAGAGACCCAGTACTTC. It translates to CASSGRATQETQYF.

The V and J genes are TRBV28 and TRBJ2-7, with D perhaps assigned TRBD1 or TRBD2 (5 bases each). This CDR3 has 15 amino acids. Germline assignment: CDR1 MDHEN and CDR2 SYDVKM. Trimming removed 5 bases at V and 0 bases at J, with 14 bases between. CDR3 residues: CASSRTGTLSYEQYF. The CDR3 region has the DNA TGTGCCAGCAGTCGCACCGGGACCCTCTCCTACGAGCAGTACTTC.

The chain employs TRBV7-2 and TRBJ2-3; 7 bases align to TRBD1. Germline assignment: CDR1 SGHTA and CDR2 FQGNSA. J gave up 4 bases and V 1 base, and 17 bases lay outside the gene matches. There are 19 residues in the CDR3. The CDR3 nucleotides are TGTGCCAGCAGCTTAGTGATCTCGGGCACAGGGGATCGATCAGATACGCAGTATTTT. Protein product: CASSLVISGTGDRSDTQYF.

This clonotype was counted a few times. The rearrangement links TRBV20-1 to TRBJ2-1; TRBD2 matches at 9 bases. The DNA end favors TRBJ2-7, so the J call may be wrong. Germline V gives CDR1 DFQATT, CDR2 SNEGSKA (reference sequence). The CDR3 is 16 residues long. CDR3 nucleotide sequence: TGCAGTGCTAGATATGCGGGAGGGGGGACCTACAATGAGCAGTACTTC. It yields the protein CSARYAGGGTYNEQYF.

This clonotype was detected only a few times. The genes are TRBV7-2 and TRBJ2-5, with D uncertain. This CDR3 comprises 16 residues. Germline V gives CDR1 SGHTA, CDR2 FQGNSA. V shed 1 base and J shed 2 bases, with 14 bases lying between them. CDR3 in amino acids: CASSLGVVTPQETQYF. In DNA, the CDR3 is TGTGCCAGCAGCTTAGGAGTAGTAACGCCGCAAGAGACCCAGTACTTC.

This clonotype was counted ten times or more. This chain joins TRBV6-5 and TRBJ2-7; TRBD1 matches at 9 bases. From germline, CDR1 is MNHEY and CDR2 SVGAGI. The CDR3 covers 14 residues. V lost 4 bases and J lost 6; bases outside the gene matches: 7. CDR3 sequence: CASSSHGQGREQYF. As DNA, the CDR3 is TGTGCCAGCAGTTCCCACGGACAGGGGCGCGAGCAGTACTTC.

The chain joins TRBV9 to TRBJ2-7, with 8 bases fitting TRBD2. This CDR3 contains 13 residues. Trimming took 0 bases from V and 7 from J; bases not matched to a gene: 3. Germline V gene data show CDR1 as SGDLS and CDR2 as YYNGEE. The CDR3, as DNA: TGTGCCAGCAGCGTAGTGGCGGGGGGAGAGCAGTACTTC. Amino acid sequence: CASSVVAGGEQYF.

The sample holds a few counts of this clonotype. The chain is built from TRBV7-2 and TRBJ2-5, with D possibly TRBD2 on 6 matching bases. V gave up 3 bases and J gave up 5 bases, with 19 bases separating them. Germline V CDR1 and CDR2: SGHTA, FQGNSA. The CDR3 covers 16 residues. This chain's CDR3 is CASSFAGTGMTETQYF. The CDR3 DNA follows: TGTGCCAGCAGCTTCGCCGGGACTGGGATGACGGAGACCCAGTACTTC.

This clonotype appeared a few times. The V call is TRBV15, the J call TRBJ2-5; D might be TRBD2 (6 bases). V dropped 6 bases and J dropped 11 bases, with 22 bases sitting between them. The CDR3 length is 14 residues. Germline values: CDR1 LNHNV, CDR2 YYDKDF (reference sequence). The DNA for the CDR3 is TGTGCCACCAGTCCTACCAGACTAGGCAATGAGCAGTACTTC. Amino acid sequence: CATSPTRLGNEQYF.

This clonotype was picked up many times. The chain combines TRBV5-6 with TRBJ2-6, with D unclear. The CDR3 loop spans 15 amino acids. Germline loops: CDR1 SGHDT, CDR2 YYEEEE. V shed 2 bases and J shed 2 bases, with 8 bases lying between them. The DNA for the CDR3 is TGTGCCAGCAGCTTTAGAGGCACTGGGGCCAACGTCCTGACTTTC. Encoded protein: CASSFRGTGANVLTF.

This clonotype has a handful of counts. The V call is TRBV29-1, the J call TRBJ2-7, with TRBD2 as a possible D gene (5 bases). Germline loops: CDR1 SQVTM, CDR2 ANQGSEA. V lost 3 bases to trimming and J lost 2 bases, with 11 bases between them. CDR3 length equals 13 residues. CDR3 loop: CSVEDGVPYEQYF. CDR3 nucleotides: TGCAGCGTTGAGGACGGGGTCCCCTACGAGCAGTACTTC.

This clonotype was seen only a few times. The V gene is TRBV24-1, the J gene TRBJ1-5; D ambiguous. Germline V gene data show CDR1 as KGHDR and CDR2 as SFDVKD. The CDR3 length is 15 residues. Trimming took 5 bases from V and 4 from J, leaving 14 bases between them. The CDR3 nucleotides read TGTGCCACCAGTGGGGTCGGCGGGAGGAATCAGCCCCAGCATTTT. It encodes CATSGVGGRNQPQHF.

The V and J genes are TRBV20-1 and TRBJ2-3; TRBD2 matches 9 bases. V dropped 3 bases and J dropped 4; count of bases not matched to a gene: 2. The germline V gene has CDR1 DFQATT and CDR2 SNEGSKA (reference sequence). This CDR3 region has 13 residues. The CDR3 bases are TGCAGTGCTAGGGCGGGGGGGTCAGATACGCAGTATTTT. It translates to CSARAGGSDTQYF.

This chain links TRBV20-1 with TRBJ2-1; D unclear. Trimming took off 5 bases at V and 4 bases at J, with 15 bases between the two ends. The CDR3 loop spans 14 amino acids. In germline, CDR1 is DFQATT, CDR2 SNEGSKA (reference sequence). This CDR3 reads CSASDTFKYNEQFF. The CDR3 DNA is TGCAGTGCTTCAGATACATTTAAGTACAATGAGCAGTTCTTC.

This clonotype was seen only a few times. The V gene is TRBV5-1, the J gene TRBJ2-1, with 7 bases matching TRBD1. Germline lookup yields CDR1 SGHRS and CDR2 YFSETQ. The CDR3 has 14 amino acids. V dropped 6 bases and J dropped 5; count of bases not matched to a gene: 8. The CDR3 nucleotides read TGCGCCAGCATCCCCGGGACAGAAAACAATGAGCAGTTCTTC. Protein: CASIPGTENNEQFF.

The chain is built from TRBV30 and TRBJ2-5, with TRBD1 matching over 7 bases. The CDR3 contains 14 residues. After removal of 5 bases from V and 2 bases from J, the junction contained 8 bases not matched to a gene. Germline values: CDR1 GTSNPN, CDR2 SVGIG (reference sequence). Written as DNA, the CDR3 is TGTGCCTGGGGACCTGGGACAGCACAAGAGACCCAGTACTTC. This encodes CAWGPGTAQETQYF.

This chain links TRBV12-3 or TRBV12-4 with TRBJ2-6; D is ambiguous. The CDR3 is 17 amino acids. V was cut by 6 bases and J by 2 bases, with 17 bases left in between. This CDR3 is CASSPGQRAPGANVLTF. The CDR3 nucleotides are TGTGCCAGCAGCCCGGGCCAAAGAGCTCCTGGGGCCAACGTCCTGACTTTC.

V gene TRBV20-1 combines with J gene TRBJ2-1; 13 nucleotides agree with TRBD2. CDR3 size: 14 residues. CDR1 and CDR2 from the germline V gene are DFQATT and SNEGSKA (reference sequence). V trimming: 6 bases; J trimming: 7 bases; junction bases outside the gene matches: 6. In DNA form, the CDR3 reads TGCAGTGCCCAAGGACTAGCGGGAGTTAATGAGCAGTTCTTC. It translates to CSAQGLAGVNEQFF.

This clonotype was counted only a few times. The V and J genes are TRBV12-3 or TRBV12-4 and TRBJ2-2; tentatively, D is TRBD2 (7 bases). V lost 7 bases and J lost 2, with 14 bases in between. The CDR3 sequence is 15 residues long. In nucleotides, the CDR3 is TGTGCCAGCACCCTCCGGGGGGCCAACACCGGGGAGCTGTTTTTT. The encoded protein is CASTLRGANTGELFF.